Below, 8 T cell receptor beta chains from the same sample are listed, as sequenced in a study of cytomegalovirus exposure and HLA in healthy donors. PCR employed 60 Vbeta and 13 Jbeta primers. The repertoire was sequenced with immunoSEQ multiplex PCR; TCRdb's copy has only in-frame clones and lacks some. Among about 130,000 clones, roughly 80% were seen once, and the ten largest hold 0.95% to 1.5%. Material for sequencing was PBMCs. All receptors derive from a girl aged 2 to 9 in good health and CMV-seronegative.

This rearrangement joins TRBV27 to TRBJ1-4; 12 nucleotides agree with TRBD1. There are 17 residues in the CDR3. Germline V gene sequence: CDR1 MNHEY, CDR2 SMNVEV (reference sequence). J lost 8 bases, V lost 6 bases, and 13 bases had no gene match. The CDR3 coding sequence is TGTGCCAGCAGACCCGGGACAGGGGGCTCAAATAGGGAAAAACTGTTTTTT. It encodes CASRPGTGGSNREKLFF.

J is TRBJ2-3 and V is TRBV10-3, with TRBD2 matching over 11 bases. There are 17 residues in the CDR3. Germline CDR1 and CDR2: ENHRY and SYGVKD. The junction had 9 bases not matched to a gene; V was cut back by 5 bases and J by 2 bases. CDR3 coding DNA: TGTGCCATCAGTTCACTAGCGGGGGCCCTCCCCACAGATACGCAGTATTTT. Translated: CAISSLAGALPTDTQYF.

The CDR3 spells CASSLWTGEREQYF. CDR3 sequence (DNA): TGTGCCAGCAGTCTCTGGACAGGGGAGAGGGAGCAGTACTTC. The chain joins TRBV27 to TRBJ2-7, with TRBD1 matching over 9 bases. The CDR3 has 14 residues. V shed 5 bases and J 7 bases; nucleotides not matched to a gene: 9. The germline V gene has CDR1 MNHEY and CDR2 SMNVEV (reference sequence).

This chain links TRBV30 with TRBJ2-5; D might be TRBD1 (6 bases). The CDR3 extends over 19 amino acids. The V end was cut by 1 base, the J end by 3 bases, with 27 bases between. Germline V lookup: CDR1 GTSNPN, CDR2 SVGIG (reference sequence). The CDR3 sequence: CAWSAGTKSHSGPKETQYF. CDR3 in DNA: TGTGCCTGGAGTGCGGGGACAAAAAGCCACTCGGGCCCAAAAGAGACCCAGTACTTC.

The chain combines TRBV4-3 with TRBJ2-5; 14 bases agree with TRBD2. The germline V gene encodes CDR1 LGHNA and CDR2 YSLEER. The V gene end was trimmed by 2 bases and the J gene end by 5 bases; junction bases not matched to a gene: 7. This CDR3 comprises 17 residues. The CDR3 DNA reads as TGCGCCAGCAGCCAAAGATCGACTAGCGGGGGGGCGGAGACCCAGTACTTC. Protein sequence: CASSQRSTSGGAETQYF.

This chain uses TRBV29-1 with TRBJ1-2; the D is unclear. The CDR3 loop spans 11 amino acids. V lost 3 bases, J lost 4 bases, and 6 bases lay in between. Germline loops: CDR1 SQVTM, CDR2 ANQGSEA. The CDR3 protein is CSVEGSYGYTF. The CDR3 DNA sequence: TGCAGCGTTGAGGGGAGCTATGGCTACACCTTC.

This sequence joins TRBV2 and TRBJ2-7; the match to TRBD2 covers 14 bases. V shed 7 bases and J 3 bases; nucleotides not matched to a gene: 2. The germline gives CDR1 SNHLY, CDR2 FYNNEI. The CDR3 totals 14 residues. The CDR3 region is CASIGLAGGYEQYF. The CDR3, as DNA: TGTGCCAGCATTGGACTAGCGGGAGGCTACGAGCAGTACTTC.

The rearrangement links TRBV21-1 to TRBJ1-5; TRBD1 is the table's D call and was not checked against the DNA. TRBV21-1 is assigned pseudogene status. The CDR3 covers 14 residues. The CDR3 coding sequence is TGTGCCAGCAGGGTGGCAGGGGGCAGACAGCCCCAGCATTTT. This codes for CASRVAGGRQPQHF.